This TCR beta chain was recorded in a study of T cell responses to AZD1222 COVID-19 vaccine. Study summary: Pooling of second doses given at about 4 or about 12 weeks was done.

About this clone: Antigen unknown.

Study results and limitations: Clonal diversity was possibly underestimated, and white British individuals and females predominated among donors. There were vaccine-associated CD4 TCRs across spike, dominant at 160-218 and 743-854. Recipients of AZD1222 seropositive at baseline numbered only 6 or 7.

Assay used: immunoSEQ multiplex PCR; TCRdb lists only in-frame clones, some missing. The sample consists of about 120,000 clones, around 92% of them appearing once. The sequencing used peripheral blood, collected on day 0 of AZD1222 vaccination. The clonotype comes from an adult in good health.

The CDR3 region has the DNA TGTGCCAGCACCTTGTCTGGACGCAATCAGCCCCAGCATTTT. Its translation is CASTLSGRNQPQHF. The chain couples TRBV2 to TRBJ1-5, with D uncertain. The germline V and J ends were trimmed by 7 bases and 2 bases, with 12 bases remaining between them. Germline CDR1 is SNHLY and CDR2 is FYNNEI. The CDR3 is 14 amino acids.